This TCR beta chain was recorded in a study of OX40 agonist ivuxolimab in advanced cancers. Germline V gene data show CDR1 as SGDLS and CDR2 as YYNGEE. CDR3 length equals 16 residues. V was cut by 4 bases and J by 6 bases, with 21 bases left in between. Method: immunoSEQ multiplex PCR; TCRdb's copy keeps in-frame clones and lacks some. The table includes under 70,000 clones, 85% detected once. The chain couples TRBV9 to TRBJ2-3; D might be TRBD2 (5 bases). This sequence was found in an adult with an advanced solid tumor such as melanoma, head and neck, liver or kidney cancer. The sequencing used CD4+ or CD8+ T cells sorted from blood, collected in a trial of the OX40 agonist ivuxolimab. CDR3 sequence reads: CASSLQRGIITDTQYF. The DNA for the CDR3 is TGTGCCAGCAGCCTACAAAGAGGGATCATAACCGATACGCAGTATTTT.